Shown below are 28 T cell receptor beta chains from a single sample sequenced in a study of blood T cells in healthy people across ages. A second 7 to 11 cycle PCR used barcoded and J-beta primers. TCRdb independently ran MiXCR on the 5' RACE reads; one entry per CDR3 protein. The repertoire holds about 1,400,000 distinct CDR3 sequences, approximately 60% seen once, with more than 6% in the top ten. The sequencing input was blood. The receptor source for this set is a young man in good health.

On this clonotype itself: A read error may be the cause here, since a much bigger clone is one base away. The chain recombines TRBV20-1 with TRBJ2-7, with D tentatively TRBD1 (5 bases). The V end lost 4 bases, the J end lost 3 bases, and 10 bases lay between the germline ends. This CDR3 region has 12 residues. Germline V CDR1 and CDR2: DFQATT, SNEGSKA (reference sequence). This CDR3 reads CSATDSFYEQYF. Here the CDR3 DNA reads TGCAGTGCTACCGACAGCTTCTACGAGCAGTACTTC.

The sample holds a few counts of this clonotype. In nucleotides, the CDR3 is TGTGCCAGCAGTTTAGCCAACACCAGGGGCAACGAGCAGTACTTC. It encodes CASSLANTRGNEQYF. This rearrangement joins TRBV12-3 or TRBV12-4 to TRBJ2-7; perhaps TRBD1 as D (6 bases). Trimming shortened V by 0 bases and J by 5 bases, and 14 bases separated the two germline ends. The CDR3 sequence is 15 residues long.

This clonotype appeared a single time. The chain couples TRBV6-2 or TRBV6-3 to TRBJ2-7, with D tentatively TRBD1 (6 bases). Trimming pared 0 bases from V and 3 bases from J, leaving 12 bases between. The CDR3 runs to 15 residues. Germline CDR1 is MNHEY and CDR2 is SVGEGT. This CDR3 reads CASSYSTDSNYEQYF. The CDR3, as DNA: TGTGCCAGCAGTTACTCGACGGACAGCAACTACGAGCAGTACTTC.

V and J are TRBV6-2 or TRBV6-3 and TRBJ1-2; D is ambiguous. This CDR3 region has 14 residues. Deletions cut 2 bases from V and 4 bases from J, with 11 bases between. Germline lookup yields CDR1 MNHEY and CDR2 SVGEGT. The CDR3 DNA follows: TGTGCCAGCAGTTACACTGGCGATTCCTATGGCTACACCTTC. This gives the protein CASSYTGDSYGYTF.

This rearrangement joins TRBV2 to TRBJ2-7; D call uncertain. This CDR3 has 14 amino acids. Per the germline V gene, CDR1 is SNHLY and CDR2 is FYNNEI. V gave up 6 bases and J gave up 3 bases, with 15 bases separating them. The CDR3 protein is CASSETSAFYEQYF. The CDR3 DNA reads as TGTGCCAGCAGCGAGACATCGGCTTTCTACGAGCAGTACTTC.

This clonotype turned up a few times. The V call is TRBV9, the J call TRBJ2-4; 9 nucleotides match TRBD2. The CDR3 sequence is 16 residues long. Germline loops: CDR1 SGDLS, CDR2 YYNGEE. With V trimmed by 7 bases and J by 1 base, 9 bases remained unmatched. CDR3 sequence reads: CASGPFSGSAKNIQYF. In DNA, the CDR3 is TGTGCCAGCGGACCCTTTAGCGGGAGTGCCAAAAACATTCAGTACTTC.

This clonotype was observed once. The chain links TRBV6-5 to TRBJ2-5; D assignment may be TRBD1 or TRBD2 (5 bases each). The DNA end is a closer match to TRBJ2-1, so the J assignment may be wrong. Looked up from germline, CDR1 is MNHEY and CDR2 is SVGAGI. The CDR3 runs to 13 residues. This chain's CDR3 is CASRTPGWETQFF. The CDR3 coding sequence is TGTGCCAGCAGAACCCCAGGGTGGGAGACCCAGTTCTTC.

The V gene is TRBV10-3, the J gene TRBJ2-5, with D possibly called TRBD1 or TRBD2 (5 bases each). Per the germline V gene, CDR1 is ENHRY and CDR2 is SYGVKD. The CDR3 totals 16 residues. Trimming cost V 6 bases and J 1 base, with 18 bases left between them. CDR3 residues: CAIRGPGRGGQETQYF. The CDR3 bases are TGTGCCATCAGGGGACCGGGACGGGGTGGCCAAGAGACCCAGTACTTC.

Concerning this clonotype: Sequence at one end of the junction differs from germline and may be a read error. The V and J genes are TRBV6-5 and TRBJ2-7; no definite D call. The CDR3 totals 15 residues. CDR1 is MNHEY, CDR2 SVGAGI, per germline. CDR3 bases: TGTGCCAGCAGTTACCCAGGAGCCTCCTCCTACGGGCAGTACTTC. Protein: CASSYPGASSYGQYF.

The chain is built from TRBV4-1 and TRBJ2-5, with 9 bases aligning to TRBD1. This CDR3 contains 16 residues. CDR1 is MGHRA and CDR2 is YSYEKL in the germline V gene. V shed 5 bases and J 1 base; nucleotides not matched to a gene: 8. The CDR3 DNA reads as TGCGCCAGCAGCAGTCCCGGGACAGGGAGCCAAGAGACCCAGTACTTC. This encodes CASSSPGTGSQETQYF.

V gene TRBV5-6 combines with J gene TRBJ2-5; 13 bases are shared with TRBD2. V was clipped by 3 bases and J by 2 bases; unmatched bases: 10. The CDR3 sequence is 18 residues long. Per the germline V gene, CDR1 is SGHDT and CDR2 is YYEEEE. CDR3 nucleotides: TGTGCCAGCAGCTCCACAGGACTAGCGGGAGCTAATCAAGAGACCCAGTACTTC. Amino acid sequence: CASSSTGLAGANQETQYF.

This clonotype was observed a single time. V is TRBV7-2 and J is TRBJ2-7; 10 nucleotides line up with TRBD2. The CDR3 totals 20 residues. The V segment lost 0 bases and the J segment 0 bases; nucleotides outside the gene matches: 14. Germline loops: CDR1 SGHTA, CDR2 FQGNSA. The CDR3 sequence is CASSLAPFGLAAYSSYEQYF. CDR3 nucleotide sequence: TGTGCCAGCAGCTTAGCCCCGTTCGGACTAGCGGCTTATTCCTCCTACGAGCAGTACTTC.

This clonotype was observed once. This rearrangement joins TRBV15 to TRBJ1-3, with 8 positions matching TRBD1. CDR1 LNHNV and CDR2 YYDKDF come from the germline V gene (reference sequence). The CDR3 is made up of 14 amino acids. Trimming removed 5 bases from V and 1 base from J; junction bases left unmatched: 1. This CDR3 is CATSGDRSGNTIYF. DNA of the CDR3: TGTGCCACCAGCGGGGACAGGTCTGGAAACACCATATATTTT. Based on the CDR3 plus reference TRBV15 and TRBJ1-3, the full variable domain is DAMVIQNPRYQVTQFGKPVTLSCSQTLNHNVMYWYQQKSSQAPKLLFHYYDKDFNNEADTPDNFQSRRPNTSFCFLDIRSPGLGDTAMYLCATSGDRSGNTIYFGEGSWLTVV.

This rearrangement joins TRBV12-3 or TRBV12-4 to TRBJ1-5; D gene unclear. With 3 bases removed from V and 0 bases from J, the gap between germline ends came to 9 bases. The CDR3 length is 15 residues. CDR3 nucleotide sequence: TGTGCCAGCAGTTTTGGAGGTGGTAGCAATCAGCCCCAGCATTTT. Protein: CASSFGGGSNQPQHF.

The rearrangement joins TRBV30 to TRBJ2-7, with D tentatively TRBD1 (5 bases). V shed 0 bases and J shed 5 bases, with 11 bases lying between them. CDR3 size: 13 residues. Per germline, CDR1 GTSNPN and CDR2 SVGIG (reference sequence). CDR3 sequence: CAWSVRSGNEQYF. The CDR3 bases are TGTGCCTGGAGTGTACGGTCAGGGAACGAGCAGTACTTC.

This chain uses TRBV12-3 or TRBV12-4 with TRBJ1-4; D is unclear. Trimming took 4 bases from V and 6 from J, leaving 12 bases between them. This CDR3 comprises 14 residues. The chain's CDR3 is CASSYLAGDEKLFF. The CDR3 DNA is TGTGCCAGCAGTTATTTGGCTGGTGATGAAAAACTGTTTTTT.

J is TRBJ1-3 and V is TRBV29-1; unclear D gene. V was cut by 4 bases and J by 0 bases, with 7 bases left in between. CDR1 is SQVTM, CDR2 ANQGSEA, per germline. The CDR3 consists of 13 residues. CDR3 sequence: CSVVLSSGNTIYF. CDR3 nucleotides: TGCAGCGTTGTATTGAGCTCTGGAAACACCATATATTTT.

V is TRBV11-2 and J is TRBJ1-5; no clear D gene. Germline V gives CDR1 SGHAT, CDR2 FQNNGV. The V end lost 4 bases, the J end lost 0 bases, and 7 bases lay between the germline ends. This CDR3 has 14 amino acids. CDR3 amino acids: CASSSTNSNQPQHF. In DNA form, the CDR3 reads TGTGCCAGCAGCTCGACAAATAGCAATCAGCCCCAGCATTTT.

This clonotype was counted a single time. This rearrangement joins TRBV14 to TRBJ2-3; unclear D gene. Germline CDR1 and CDR2: SGHDN and FVKESK. Trimming took 3 bases from V and 4 from J, leaving 17 bases between them. This CDR3 spans 16 amino acids. This CDR3 reads CASSQYSGSYPDTQYF. The CDR3 nucleotides are TGTGCCAGCAGCCAGTACTCAGGTTCCTACCCAGATACGCAGTATTTT.

The chain joins TRBV28 to TRBJ2-1; 9 bases align to TRBD1. Germline-derived CDR1 and CDR2 are MDHEN and SYDVKM. Germline trimming cut 5 bases from V and 12 bases from J; bases unmatched to any gene: 17. The CDR3 length is 16 residues. The CDR3 bases are TGTGCCAGCAGTGGGACAGGGTGGGCATTGTCCTCTCCGCAGTTCTTC. This encodes CASSGTGWALSSPQFF.

The gene calls are TRBV7-9 and TRBJ2-1; the D is unclear. Per germline, CDR1 SEHNR and CDR2 FQNEAQ (reference sequence). The CDR3 spans 14 residues. The V gene lost 6 bases and the J gene lost 9 bases, with 18 bases spanning the gap. In DNA form, the CDR3 reads TGTGCCAGCAGGGTACGAACAGAATACGGTGAGCAGTTCTTC. Residues: CASRVRTEYGEQFF.

The V call is TRBV25-1, the J call TRBJ1-6; D is possibly TRBD1 (5 bases). V was shortened by 6 bases and J by 10 bases, with 10 bases between the two germline ends. Germline-derived CDR1 and CDR2 are MGHDK and SYGVNS. The CDR3 has 12 amino acids. CDR3 sequence reads: CASSGQGSPLHF. Here the CDR3 DNA reads TGTGCCAGCAGCGGTCAGGGCTCACCCCTCCACTTT.

The gene calls are TRBV12-3 or TRBV12-4 and TRBJ2-2; D may correspond to TRBD1 or TRBD2 (5 bases each). This CDR3 region has 17 residues. The V gene lost 3 bases and the J gene lost 0 bases, with 14 bases spanning the gap. In DNA, the CDR3 is TGTGCCAGCAGTTTCCTTGGGGGTGGAGCGAACACCGGGGAGCTGTTTTTT. It yields the protein CASSFLGGGANTGELFF.

J is TRBJ2-7 and V is TRBV15; D is undetermined. Germline CDR1 is LNHNV and CDR2 is YYDKDF (reference sequence). The CDR3 has 14 amino acids. The V end lost 0 bases, the J end lost 2 bases, and 8 bases lay between the germline ends. The CDR3 DNA follows: TGTGCCACCAGCAGAGAGACCGCTCCCTACGAGCAGTACTTC. It specifies CATSRETAPYEQYF.

The chain is built from TRBV21-1 and TRBJ1-5; the table assigns TRBD1, which was not confirmed against the DNA. TRBV21-1 constitutes a pseudogene. The length of the CDR3 is 13 residues. The CDR3 coding sequence is TGTGCCAGAGGCAAGAGGGACGCACAGCCCCAGCATTTT. It specifies CARGKRDAQPQHF.

The genes are TRBV27 and TRBJ2-4; D is ambiguous. The DNA end is a closer match to TRBJ2-5, so the J assignment may be wrong. This CDR3 spans 14 amino acids. CDR1 MNHEY and CDR2 SMNVEV come from the germline V gene (reference sequence). CDR3 nucleotide sequence: TGTGCCAGCAGTTTATTTGGGCACCAAGAGACCCAGTACTTC. Its translation is CASSLFGHQETQYF.

V is TRBV19 and J is TRBJ1-1; no definite D call. Trimming shortened V by 10 bases and J by 7 bases, and 25 bases separated the two germline ends. Germline CDR1 reads LNHDA; CDR2 reads SQIVND (reference sequence). This CDR3 contains 15 residues. CDR3 region: CATSAPGGRGGEAFF. The CDR3 DNA follows: TGTGCCACTTCCGCTCCCGGCGGACGAGGCGGTGAAGCTTTCTTT.

The chain recombines TRBV2 with TRBJ2-5, with 8 nucleotides matching TRBD1. Near its end, the DNA agrees better with TRBJ2-7, so the J call may be wrong. From germline, CDR1 is SNHLY and CDR2 FYNNEI. This CDR3 has 13 amino acids. The CDR3 DNA is TGTGCCACCGGACAGGGAAGAATTTACGAGCAGTACTTC. Residues: CATGQGRIYEQYF.